This TCR beta chain was found in a study of vaccination and CD4 T cells after COVID-19. Study-wide background: Cultures serving as controls received a peptide pool (CEFX or HIV-1 Nef) or no peptide.

Broader study findings: SARS-CoV-2-reactive clonotypes rose nonsignificantly, with the median going from around 20 to 38.

The germline V gene encodes CDR1 SNHLY and CDR2 FYNNEI. The CDR3 has 14 residues. Trimming pared 5 bases from V and 11 bases from J, leaving 20 bases between. Scientists ran DNA taken from cultured CD4+ T cells through the Oncomine TCR Beta short-read assay for sequencing. TCRdb re-derived calls from the PCR reads in MiXCR, one entry per CDR3 protein. The table lists about 11,000 distinct CDR3 sequences, 65% to 80% of them singletons. Treatment: roughly 10-day PBMC culture with coronavirus spike peptide pools or control peptides (ViraFEST assay). Details on this clonotype: Antigen specificity is unknown.

This receptor was taken from a human donor who had recovered from COVID-19. What was sequenced was CD4+ T cells from blood, cultured in vitro. The chain recombines TRBV2 with TRBJ2-3, with D perhaps matching TRBD1 (6 bases). The CDR3 DNA sequence: TGTGCCAGCAGTTCCCTAGGTAGGGGGAGTTGGCAGTATTTT. Translation gives CASSSLGRGSWQYF. The entire variable domain, with the rest obtained from reference TRBV2 and TRBJ2-3, is as follows: EPEVTQTPSHQVTQMGQEVILRCVPISNHLYFYWYRQILGQKVEFLVSFYNNEISEKSEIFDDQFSVERPDGSNFTLKIRSTKLEDSAMYFCASSSLGRGSWQYFGPGTRLTVL.